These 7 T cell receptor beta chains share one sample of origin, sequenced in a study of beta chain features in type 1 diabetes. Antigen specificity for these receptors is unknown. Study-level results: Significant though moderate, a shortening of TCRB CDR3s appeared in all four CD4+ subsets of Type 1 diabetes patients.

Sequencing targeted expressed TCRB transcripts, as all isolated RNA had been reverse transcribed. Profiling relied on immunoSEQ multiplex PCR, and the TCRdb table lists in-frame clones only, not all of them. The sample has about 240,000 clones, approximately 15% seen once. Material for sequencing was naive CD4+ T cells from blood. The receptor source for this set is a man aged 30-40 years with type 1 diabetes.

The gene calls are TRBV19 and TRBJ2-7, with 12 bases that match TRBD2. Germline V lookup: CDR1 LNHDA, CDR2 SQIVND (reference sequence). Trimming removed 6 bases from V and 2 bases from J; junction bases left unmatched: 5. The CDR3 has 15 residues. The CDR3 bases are TGTGCCAGTAGCGGGACTAGCGGGTGGACCTACGAGCAGTACTTC. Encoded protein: CASSGTSGWTYEQYF. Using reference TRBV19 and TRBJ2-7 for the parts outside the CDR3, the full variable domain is DGGITQSPKYLFRKEGQNVTLSCEQNLNHDAMYWYRQDPGQGLRLIYYSQIVNDFQKGDIAEGYSVSREKKESFPLTVTSAQKNPTAFYLCASSGTSGWTYEQYFGPGTRLTVT.

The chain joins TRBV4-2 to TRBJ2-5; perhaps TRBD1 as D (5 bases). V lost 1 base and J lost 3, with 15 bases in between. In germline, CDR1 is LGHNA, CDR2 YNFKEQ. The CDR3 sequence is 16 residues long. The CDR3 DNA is TGTGCCAGCAGCCAAGTTGGGCTACAGGCGGAAGAGACCCAGTACTTC. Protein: CASSQVGLQAEETQYF.

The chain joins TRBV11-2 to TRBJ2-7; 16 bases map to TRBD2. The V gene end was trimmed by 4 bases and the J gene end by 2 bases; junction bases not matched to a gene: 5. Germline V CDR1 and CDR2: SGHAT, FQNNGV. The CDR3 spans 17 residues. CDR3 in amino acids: CASSWGTSGGVPYEQYF. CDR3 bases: TGTGCCAGCAGCTGGGGGACTAGCGGGGGGGTCCCCTACGAGCAGTACTTC.

CDR3 in DNA: TGTGCCACCAGCGGTAGTTGGACTAGTCCTTACAATGAGCAGTTCTTC. Its protein is CATSGSWTSPYNEQFF. The V and J genes are TRBV15 and TRBJ2-1; 7 positions match TRBD2. J was trimmed by 4 bases and V by 5 bases; bases with no gene match: 11. The CDR3 runs to 16 residues. The germline V gene has CDR1 LNHNV and CDR2 YYDKDF (reference sequence). Together with reference TRBV15 and TRBJ2-1, the CDR3 gives the full variable domain: DAMVIQNPRYQVTQFGKPVTLSCSQTLNHNVMYWYQQKSSQAPKLLFHYYDKDFNNEADTPDNFQSRRPNTSFCFLDIRSPGLGDTAMYLCATSGSWTSPYNEQFFGPGTRLTVL.

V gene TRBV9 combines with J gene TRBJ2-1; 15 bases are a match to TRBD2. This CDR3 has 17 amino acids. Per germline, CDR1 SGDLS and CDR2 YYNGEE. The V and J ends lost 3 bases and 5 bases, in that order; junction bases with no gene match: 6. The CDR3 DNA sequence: TGTGCCAGCAGCGCAGGGACTAGCGGGGGGCGGAACAATGAGCAGTTCTTC. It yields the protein CASSAGTSGGRNNEQFF. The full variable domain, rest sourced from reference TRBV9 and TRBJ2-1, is DSGVTQTPKHLITATGQRVTLRCSPRSGDLSVYWYQQSLDQGLQFLIQYYNGEERAKGNILERFSAQQFPDLHSELNLSSLELGDSALYFCASSAGTSGGRNNEQFFGPGTRLTVL.

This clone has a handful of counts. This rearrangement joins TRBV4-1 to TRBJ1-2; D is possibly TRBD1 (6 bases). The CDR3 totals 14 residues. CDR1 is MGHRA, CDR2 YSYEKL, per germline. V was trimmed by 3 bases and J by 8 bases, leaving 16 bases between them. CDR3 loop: CASSHPDRLLGYTF. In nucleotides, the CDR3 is TGCGCCAGCAGCCATCCCGACAGGCTCCTGGGCTACACCTTC.

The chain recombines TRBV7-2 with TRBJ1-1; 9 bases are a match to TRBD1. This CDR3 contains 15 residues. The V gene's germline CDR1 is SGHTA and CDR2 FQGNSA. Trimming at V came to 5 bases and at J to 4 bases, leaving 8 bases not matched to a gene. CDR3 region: CASSPRVTGGTEAFF. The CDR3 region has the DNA TGTGCCAGCAGCCCCAGGGTGACAGGGGGCACTGAAGCTTTCTTT.